Listed here is a single TCR beta chain. The source of the sample is a study of PD-L1 blockade in urothelial cancer. At the level of the study: Male sex and bladder-origin urothelial cancer characterized about 85% of the 29 patients. Blood was evaluated 3 weeks (second dose) and 6 weeks after therapy began.

Time point indicated: pretreatment peripheral blood. Per germline, CDR1 SNHLY and CDR2 FYNNEI. This CDR3 is 14 amino acids long. The J segment lost 7 bases and the V segment lost 11 bases, leaving 11 bases of the junction unmatched. Measured with immunoSEQ multiplex PCR; TCRdb has only the in-frame clones, and not every one. Found here are around 100,000 clones, over 75% of them singletons; the top ten hold more than 1.5%. This sequence originates from a man in his fifties or sixties with urothelial cancer. The rearrangement joins TRBV2 to TRBJ2-2; 9 nucleotides match TRBD2. The sequencing used PBMCs, collected around atezolizumab (anti-PD-L1) treatment. CDR3 region: CAGRGGGGVGELFF. The CDR3 nucleotides are TGTGCCGGCCGCGGGGGGGGTGGAGTCGGGGAGCTGTTTTTT. Together with reference TRBV2 and TRBJ2-2, the CDR3 gives the full variable domain: EPEVTQTPSHQVTQMGQEVILRCVPISNHLYFYWYRQILGQKVEFLVSFYNNEISEKSEIFDDQFSVERPDGSNFTLKIRSTKLEDSAMYFCAGRGGGGVGELFFGEGSRLTVL.